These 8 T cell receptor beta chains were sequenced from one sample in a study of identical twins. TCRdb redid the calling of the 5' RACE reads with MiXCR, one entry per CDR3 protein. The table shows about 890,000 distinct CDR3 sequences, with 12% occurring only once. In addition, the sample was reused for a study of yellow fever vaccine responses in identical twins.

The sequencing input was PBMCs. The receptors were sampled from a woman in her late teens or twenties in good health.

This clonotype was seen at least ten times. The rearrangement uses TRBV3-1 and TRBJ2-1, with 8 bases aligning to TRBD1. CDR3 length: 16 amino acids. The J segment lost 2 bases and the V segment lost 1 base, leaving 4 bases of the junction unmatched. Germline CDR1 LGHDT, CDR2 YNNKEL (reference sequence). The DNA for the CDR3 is TGTGCCAGCAGCCAAGTCTTACAGGGGGCCTACAATGAGCAGTTCTTC. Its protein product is CASSQVLQGAYNEQFF.

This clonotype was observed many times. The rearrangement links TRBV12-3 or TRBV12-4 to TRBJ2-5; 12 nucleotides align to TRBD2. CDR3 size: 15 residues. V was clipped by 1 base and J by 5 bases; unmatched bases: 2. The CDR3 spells CASSLGGTSGETQYF. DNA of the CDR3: TGTGCCAGCAGTTTAGGCGGGACTAGCGGGGAGACCCAGTACTTC.

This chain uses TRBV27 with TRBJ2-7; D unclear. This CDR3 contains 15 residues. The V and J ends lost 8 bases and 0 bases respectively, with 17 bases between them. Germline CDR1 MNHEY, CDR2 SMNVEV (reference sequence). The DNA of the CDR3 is TGTGCCAGCGCTGAGGCAGCCCAACACTCCTACGAGCAGTACTTC. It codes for CASAEAAQHSYEQYF.

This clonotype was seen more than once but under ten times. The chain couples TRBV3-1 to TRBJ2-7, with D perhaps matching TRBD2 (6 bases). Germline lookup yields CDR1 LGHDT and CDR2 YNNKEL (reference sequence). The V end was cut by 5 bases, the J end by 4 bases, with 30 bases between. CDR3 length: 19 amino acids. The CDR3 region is CASSSAGTSVVGALYEQYF. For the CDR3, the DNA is TGTGCCAGCAGCAGTGCCGGGACTTCTGTAGTCGGGGCATTATACGAGCAGTACTTC.

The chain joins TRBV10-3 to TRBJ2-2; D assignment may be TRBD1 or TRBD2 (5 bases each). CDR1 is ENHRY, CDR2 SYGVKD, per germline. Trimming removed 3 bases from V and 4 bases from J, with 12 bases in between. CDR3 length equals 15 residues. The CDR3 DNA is TGTGCCATCAGTGACCGGGGCTCGGCCACCGGGGAGCTGTTTTTT. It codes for CAISDRGSATGELFF.

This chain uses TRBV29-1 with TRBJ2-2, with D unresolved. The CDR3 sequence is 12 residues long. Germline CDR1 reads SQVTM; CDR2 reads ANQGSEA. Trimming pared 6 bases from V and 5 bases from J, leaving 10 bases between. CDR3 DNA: TGCAGCGTCGGGTCTTGGACCGGGGAGCTGTTTTTT. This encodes CSVGSWTGELFF.

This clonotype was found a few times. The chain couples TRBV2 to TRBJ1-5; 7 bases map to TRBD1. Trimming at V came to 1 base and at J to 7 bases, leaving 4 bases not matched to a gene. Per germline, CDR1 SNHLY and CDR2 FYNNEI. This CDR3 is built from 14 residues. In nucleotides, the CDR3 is TGTGCCAGCAGTGAAGAAGGGGGCGCCCAGCCCCAGCATTTT. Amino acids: CASSEEGGAQPQHF.

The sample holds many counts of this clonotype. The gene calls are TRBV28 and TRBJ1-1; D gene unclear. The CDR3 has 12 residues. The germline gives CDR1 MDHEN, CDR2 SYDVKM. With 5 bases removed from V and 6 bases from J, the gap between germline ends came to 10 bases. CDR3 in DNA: TGTGCCAGCAGTCGCCGGAGCCCTGAAGCTTTCTTT. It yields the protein CASSRRSPEAFF.